Included here is one T cell receptor beta chain sequence, with context. No antigen is known for it. Per the germline V gene, CDR1 is SEHNR and CDR2 is FQNEAQ (reference sequence). Trimming shortened V by 4 bases and J by 9 bases, and 13 bases separated the two germline ends. The CDR3 is 13 residues long. This sample was taken from a study of identical twins. Findings of the study overall: Model-predicted out-of-frame TCR alpha sharing fell below observed values in monozygotic twins. Insertion counts were lower in abundant cord blood beta clonotypes, a trend that memory repertoires did not show.

Each CDR3 protein gets one entry after TCRdb re-called the 5' RACE reads with MiXCR. The table records hundreds of thousands of distinct CDR3 sequences, 18% of them present only once. The same specimen was also included in a second study, on T cells expressing NK-cell markers. That source reports: Beta-chain profiling covered CD3+CD56+NKG2C+, CD3+CD56+NKG2C- and CD3+CD56-NKG2C+ sorted subsets.

This sequence joins TRBV7-9 and TRBJ2-1; TRBD2 might be the D (5 bases). Sequencing was done on a sample of PBMCs. The sequence derives from a woman under 30 in good health. The CDR3 bases are TGTGCCAGCAGCTCCTTACTAGTTCTTGAGCAGTTCTTC. Its protein product is CASSSLLVLEQFF. The full variable domain, in which reference TRBV7-9 and TRBJ2-1 provide the parts outside the CDR3, is DTGVSQNPRHKITKRGQNVTFRCDPISEHNRLYWYRQTLGQGPEFLTYFQNEAQLEKSRLLSDRFSAERPKGSFSTLEIQRTEQGDSAMYLCASSSLLVLEQFFGPGTRLTVL.